A selection of T cell receptor beta chains follows, all from one sample in a study of molecular identifiers for immune sequencing clone quantification. MiXCR, run by TCRdb on the PCR reads, gives a single entry per CDR3 protein. The sample has 45,000 to 55,000 distinct CDR3 sequences, about a third seen once. Sequenced input: naive CD8+ T cells from blood, with Jurkat cell RNA spiked in. These receptors came from a human donor in good health. Some libraries in this study had Jurkat cell RNA spiked in. Each CDR3 is given with its conserved first and last residue. D genes are given only for firm matches. Only some rows state a clone size, as once, few, many or a class for expanded clones.

cdr3_aa cdr3_nt j_call v_call cdr3_length d_call clone_size
CASRPDRTGSYEQYF TGTGCCAGCAGACCGGATCGGACAGGATCCTACGAGCAGTACTTC TRBJ2-7 TRBV11-1 15 TRBD1 .
CSARPPYDRVYEQYF TGCAGTGCCAGACCCCCTTACGACAGGGTGTACGAGCAGTACTTC TRBJ2-7 TRBV20-1 15 TRBD1 many
CASSLLSGSGYEQYF TGTGCCAGCAGTTTATTAAGTGGGAGTGGGTACGAGCAGTACTTC TRBJ2-7 TRBV27 15 . few
CASSLSLGTDTQYF TGTGCCAGCAGTTTATCCCTCGGCACAGATACGCAGTATTTT TRBJ2-3 TRBV28 14 . .
CASSLDLGSGNTIYF TGCGCCAGCAGCTTGGATCTGGGGTCTGGAAACACCATATATTTT TRBJ1-3 TRBV5-1 15 . few
CASTHQGTQYF TGTGCCAGCACCCACCAGGGTACGCAGTATTTT TRBJ2-3 TRBV6-2/TRBV6-3 11 . many
CASSMTSGGETQYF TGTGCCAGTAGTATGACTTCAGGCGGAGAGACCCAGTACTTC TRBJ2-5 TRBV19 14 . many
CASSLGSSGRYEQYF TGTGCCAGCAGTTTAGGGTCTAGCGGGCGCTACGAGCAGTACTTC TRBJ2-7 TRBV28 15 TRBD2 many
CASSLLPTTGEQFF TGTGCCAGCAGCTTACTCCCCACTACAGGGGAGCAGTTCTTC TRBJ2-1 TRBV11-2 14 . many
CASSYTGPYEQYF TGTGCCAGCAGTTACACCGGCCCCTACGAGCAGTACTTC TRBJ2-7 TRBV6-2/TRBV6-3 13 . .
CASSGGGGQSTDTQYF TGTGCCAGCAGTGGAGGGGGTGGACAGTCCACAGATACGCAGTATTTT TRBJ2-3 TRBV12-3/TRBV12-4 16 . many
CARSSSGLTNTGELLF TGTGCCAGAAGTTCTAGCGGACTAACGAACACCGGGGAGCTGCTTTTT TRBJ2-2 TRBV6-5 16 TRBD2 once
CASSSRDRQETQYF TGTGCCAGCAGCTCCCGGGACAGACAAGAGACCCAGTACTTC TRBJ2-5 TRBV7-9 14 TRBD1 .
CATSDLRGDSTDTQYF TGTGCCACCAGTGATTTGCGGGGCGATAGCACAGATACGCAGTATTTT TRBJ2-3 TRBV24-1 16 . many
CASSPRHVDTQYF TGTGCCAGCAGCCCTCGACACGTAGATACGCAGTATTTT TRBJ2-3 TRBV7-9 13 . few
CSASLGLGTGELFF TGCAGTGCTAGCCTGGGGCTGGGCACCGGGGAGCTGTTTTTT TRBJ2-2 TRBV20-1 14 . few